This TCR beta chain was found in a study of shared clonotypes between healthy human individuals. Study summary: Three plates each covered CD4 naive and memory; CD8 naive two, CD8 memory one.

Concerning this clone itself: The antigen remains undetermined.

The CDR3 extends over 13 amino acids. V was shortened by 5 bases and J by 7 bases, with 11 bases between the two germline ends. CDR1 is MNHNS and CDR2 is SASEGT in the germline V gene. Repertoires were generated with immunoSEQ multiplex PCR, while TCRdb's copy carries only in-frame clones and drops some. The sample holds some 2,000,000 clones, 85% to 95% seen once. Study-wide results and limits: Although depth was large, rarefaction showed that sequencing of the sorted subsets was incomplete. Blood was the only sampled material, and tissue repertoires likely differ.

This sequence originates from a man aged 18 to 35 in good health. Sequenced: naive CD4+ T cells sorted from blood. As for subset: CD45RA+ positively selected. The V call is TRBV6-1, the J call TRBJ1-4; D remains unclear. The CDR3: CASSFGLTEKLFF. The DNA for the CDR3 is TGTGCCAGCAGTTTTGGGTTGACTGAAAAACTGTTTTTT.